The 2 T cell receptor beta chains reported below all come from one sample, sequenced in a study of CD8+CD57+ T cells in acquired aplastic anemia. Genomic DNA served as template for TCR beta VDJ and CDR3 profiling. Each CDR3 protein is one row after TCRdb ran MiXCR on the reads. Here the sample spans about 190,000 distinct CDR3 sequences, less than 70% being singletons. Sequencing was performed on sorted CD4+, CD8+, or CD8+CD57+ T cells (not recorded which) from PBMCs. The receptors originated from a human donor in good health, serving as a control.

This sequence joins TRBV20-1 and TRBJ1-2; D is unresolved. V shed 1 base and J shed 1 base, with 16 bases lying between them. This CDR3 spans 16 amino acids. CDR1 and CDR2 from the germline V gene are DFQATT and SNEGSKA (reference sequence). CDR3 in DNA: TGCAGTGCTAGAGCCAGGACCCGGACCGGTAACTATGGCTACACCTTC. Translating it yields CSARARTRTGNYGYTF.

For this clonotype: A junction end diverges from the germline sequence, so it may reflect a read error. The rearrangement uses TRBV10-2 and TRBJ2-3; D could derive from TRBD1 or TRBD2 (5 bases each). The CDR3 extends over 14 amino acids. Germline CDR1 is WSHSY and CDR2 is SAAADI. The CDR3 DNA sequence: TGTGCCAGCAGTTACGACTGGGGGACAGATACGCAGTATTTT. This sequence encodes CASSYDWGTDTQYF.